These 32 T cell receptor beta chains share one sample of origin, sequenced in a study of shared clonotypes between healthy human individuals. Repertoires were generated with immunoSEQ multiplex PCR, while TCRdb's copy carries only in-frame clones and drops some. The table records 2 million to 2.5 million clones, over 90% of them present only once. Sequencing input: naive CD4+ T cells from PBMCs. Subset defined: CD45RA+ positively selected. The source of these receptors is a man between 18 and 35 years old in good health. Some clones in this sample may be carry-over from other donors' samples.

A word on this clone: This specimen includes other DNA sequences encoding the same CDR3. The chain joins TRBV20-1 to TRBJ2-7; 8 nucleotides match TRBD1. The length of the CDR3 is 11 residues. The trim removed 3 bases at V and 7 bases at J, leaving 2 bases unmatched. Germline CDR1 DFQATT, CDR2 SNEGSKA (reference sequence). CDR3 residues: CSARDRDEQYF. CDR3 DNA sequence: TGCAGTGCTAGGGACAGGGATGAGCAGTACTTC.

In regard to this clone: At the DNA level, this CDR3 is encoded by other sequences in the same sample as well. The V gene is TRBV14, the J gene TRBJ1-5; the D is unclear. CDR1 is SGHDN, CDR2 FVKESK, per germline. The V end lost 0 bases, the J end lost 5 bases, and 5 bases lay between the germline ends. The CDR3 spans 13 residues. The CDR3 DNA follows: TGTGCCAGCAGCCAAGATGGCGATCAGCCCCAGCATTTT. The encoded protein is CASSQDGDQPQHF.

This chain joins TRBV4-2 and TRBJ1-2; D ambiguous. The CDR3 consists of 12 residues. CDR1 is LGHNA, CDR2 YNFKEQ, per germline. Deletions cut 1 base from V and 8 bases from J, with 8 bases between. The CDR3 loop is CASSQVLEGYTF. The CDR3 DNA reads as TGTGCCAGCAGCCAAGTACTCGAGGGCTACACCTTC.

The chain links TRBV5-5 to TRBJ1-3; D call uncertain. Germline CDR1 and CDR2: SGHKS and YYEKEE (reference sequence). The ends were cut back, 1 base at V and 2 bases at J, with 10 bases in the middle. There are 15 residues in the CDR3. CDR3 DNA sequence: TGTGCCAGCAGCTTGTTCCTAGTGGCTGGAAACACCATATATTTT. It encodes CASSLFLVAGNTIYF.

The rearrangement joins TRBV27 to TRBJ1-2; 8 bases map to TRBD1. The CDR3 runs 16 residues. Unmatched junction bases numbered 12, after V lost 5 bases and J lost 4 bases. The germline V gene has CDR1 MNHEY and CDR2 SMNVEV (reference sequence). In DNA, the CDR3 is TGTGCCAGCAGTCCGAGGACAGGGCCCACCTCCTATGGCTACACCTTC. Amino acid sequence: CASSPRTGPTSYGYTF.

This rearrangement joins TRBV18 to TRBJ2-1; D is perhaps TRBD1 (5 bases). The CDR3 covers 15 residues. V gave up 4 bases and J gave up 2 bases, with 12 bases separating them. CDR1 KGHSH and CDR2 LQKENI come from the germline V gene. The CDR3 region has the DNA TGTGCCAGCTCACTTCAGGGCTACACCTACAATGAGCAGTTCTTC. The encoded protein is CASSLQGYTYNEQFF.

This chain uses TRBV28 with TRBJ1-4, with D unclear. V was pared by 10 bases and J by 5 bases, with 17 bases between. The CDR3 covers 14 residues. Germline values: CDR1 MDHEN, CDR2 SYDVKM. CDR3 sequence: CATTIGSENEKLFF. The CDR3 DNA reads as TGTGCCACTACCATTGGGTCCGAAAATGAAAAACTGTTTTTT.

CDR3 loop: CSVVFGGNTEAFF. The CDR3 DNA reads as TGCAGCGTTGTGTTCGGCGGGAACACTGAAGCTTTCTTT. This chain links TRBV29-1 with TRBJ1-1; D not certain. The CDR3 has 13 residues. CDR1 SQVTM and CDR2 ANQGSEA come from the germline V gene. Between the trimmed V and J ends, which lost 4 bases and 1 base, there was a span of 10 bases.

The rearrangement joins TRBV5-1 to TRBJ1-4; 7 bases are a match to TRBD1. Per germline, CDR1 SGHRS and CDR2 YFSETQ. The length of the CDR3 is 15 residues. Trimming removed 3 bases from V and 8 bases from J; junction bases left unmatched: 10. This CDR3 reads CASSSSGTVSEKLFF. The CDR3 DNA follows: TGCGCCAGCAGCTCGTCCGGGACAGTCAGCGAAAAACTGTTTTTT. Full variable domain (remainder filled in from reference TRBV5-1 and TRBJ1-4): KAGVTQTPRYLIKTRGQQVTLSCSPISGHRSVSWYQQTPGQGLQFLFEYFSETQRNKGNFPGRFSGRQFSNSRSEMNVSTLELGDSALYLCASSSSGTVSEKLFFGSGTQLSVL.

The chain combines TRBV27 with TRBJ1-1; D unclear. Germline V gives CDR1 MNHEY, CDR2 SMNVEV (reference sequence). The CDR3 is made up of 13 amino acids. V gave up 2 bases and J gave up 5 bases, with 9 bases separating them. CDR3 nucleotide sequence: TGTGCCAGCAGTTTACCGTCTAGTACTGAAGCTTTCTTT. Translated: CASSLPSSTEAFF.

This chain uses TRBV10-3 with TRBJ1-2; a weak D match, TRBD1 (5 bases). This CDR3 comprises 14 residues. The germline V gene encodes CDR1 ENHRY and CDR2 SYGVKD. The V end lost 7 bases, the J end lost 5 bases, and 17 bases lay between the germline ends. CDR3 protein: CAIKRREVRYGYTF. The CDR3 region has the DNA TGTGCCATCAAGCGCAGGGAGGTCAGGTATGGCTACACCTTC.

The J gene is TRBJ1-1, the V gene TRBV10-1, with no clear D. V lost 6 bases and J 3 bases, leaving 11 bases between the germline ends. The germline V gene has CDR1 WNHNN and CDR2 SYGVQD (reference sequence). CDR3 length: 13 amino acids. The CDR3 is CASRPGPDTEAFF. In nucleotides, the CDR3 is TGCGCCAGCAGACCCGGGCCAGACACTGAAGCTTTCTTT.

The J gene is TRBJ1-2, the V gene TRBV19; 12 nucleotides line up with TRBD1. V dropped 5 bases and J dropped 4; count of bases not matched to a gene: 14. The CDR3 runs 18 residues. Germline CDR1 is LNHDA and CDR2 is SQIVND (reference sequence). CDR3 coding DNA: TGTGCCAGTAGTGGACCACCGGGACAGGGGGCGCAGGGCTATGGCTACACCTTC. Its translation is CASSGPPGQGAQGYGYTF.

The CDR3 bases are TGTGCCAGCAGAGGGACAGGGGCTGAAGCTTTCTTT. It translates to CASRGTGAEAFF. The chain combines TRBV2 with TRBJ1-1, with 10 bases lining up with TRBD1. After removal of 6 bases from V and 6 bases from J, the junction contained 1 base not matched to a gene. Germline values: CDR1 SNHLY, CDR2 FYNNEI. The CDR3 sequence is 12 residues long.

Details on this clone: This CDR3 is also generated by other DNA sequences in the sample. The rearrangement uses TRBV7-8 and TRBJ2-7; D may be TRBD1 (5 bases). V shed 3 bases and J shed 2 bases, with 5 bases lying between them. The CDR3 has 12 amino acids. Germline assignment: CDR1 SGHVS and CDR2 FQNEAQ. The CDR3 region is CASSLTAYEQYF. The CDR3 DNA follows: TGTGCCAGCAGCTTGACAGCCTACGAGCAGTACTTC.

V and J are TRBV5-4 and TRBJ2-3; D is possibly TRBD1 or TRBD2 (6 bases each). From germline, CDR1 is SGHNT and CDR2 YYREEE (reference sequence). The CDR3 length is 16 residues. Trimming took off 0 bases at V and 4 bases at J, with 15 bases between the two ends. The CDR3 loop reads CASSLGGATGPDTQYF. The CDR3 bases are TGTGCCAGCAGCTTGGGGGGGGCTACTGGCCCAGATACGCAGTATTTT.

V gene TRBV7-9 combines with J gene TRBJ1-1; D gene unclear. V was shortened by 0 bases and J by 12 bases, with 8 bases between the two germline ends. The V gene's germline CDR1 is SEHNR and CDR2 FQNEAQ (reference sequence). The CDR3 has 11 amino acids. The CDR3 protein is CASSLAGSPFF. For the CDR3, the DNA is TGTGCCAGCAGCTTAGCAGGGTCACCTTTCTTT. The whole variable domain, remainder taken from reference TRBV7-9 and TRBJ1-1, is DTGVSQNPRHKITKRGQNVTFRCDPISEHNRLYWYRQTLGQGPEFLTYFQNEAQLEKSRLLSDRFSAERPKGSFSTLEIQRTEQGDSAMYLCASSLAGSPFFGQGTRLTVV.

The gene calls are TRBV7-2 and TRBJ2-7; TRBD1 is a possible D gene (6 bases). This CDR3 is 15 amino acids long. Trimming cost V 1 base and J 4 bases, with 14 bases left between them. The V gene's germline CDR1 is SGHTA and CDR2 FQGNSA. This CDR3 reads CASSLGTEKRYEQYF. CDR3 coding DNA: TGTGCCAGCAGCTTAGGGACAGAGAAAAGGTACGAGCAGTACTTC.

The V call is TRBV27, the J call TRBJ2-2; TRBD2 matches 11 bases. Germline CDR1 and CDR2: MNHEY and SMNVEV (reference sequence). The junction had 6 bases not matched to a gene; V was cut back by 2 bases and J by 4 bases. CDR3 length: 17 residues. The CDR3 DNA sequence: TGTGCCAGCAGTTTAACGCTAGCGGGAGGAATCACCGGGGAGCTGTTTTTT. Protein: CASSLTLAGGITGELFF.

The V call is TRBV5-1, the J call TRBJ1-2, with D possibly TRBD1 on 5 matching bases. The CDR3 extends over 15 amino acids. Trimming removed 0 bases from V and 5 bases from J, with 14 bases in between. CDR1 and CDR2 from the germline V gene are SGHRS and YFSETQ. The chain's CDR3 is CASSLEAGTGYGYTF. DNA of the CDR3: TGCGCCAGCAGCTTGGAGGCAGGGACGGGGTATGGCTACACCTTC.

This chain uses TRBV6-1 with TRBJ1-1; D gene uncertain. V lost 8 bases to trimming and J lost 4 bases, with 17 bases between them. The CDR3 runs 14 residues. Looked up from germline, CDR1 is MNHNS and CDR2 is SASEGT. In nucleotides, the CDR3 is TGTGCCAGCGTATACTCTCGACGGGGCACTGAAGCTTTCTTT. Translated, it gives CASVYSRRGTEAFF.

The chain carries TRBV5-1 and TRBJ2-7; the match to TRBD2 covers 8 bases. Unmatched junction bases numbered 3, after V lost 1 base and J lost 0 bases. The CDR3 runs to 15 residues. Germline V gives CDR1 SGHRS, CDR2 YFSETQ. In DNA form, the CDR3 reads TGCGCCAGCAGCTTGCGCGGGAGGAGCTCCTACGAGCAGTACTTC. Translation: CASSLRGRSSYEQYF.

As for this clone: Other DNA variants within this sample encode the same CDR3. This chain's CDR3 is CASSLGGGTEAFF. Written as DNA, the CDR3 is TGTGCCAGCAGCCTCGGTGGGGGGACTGAAGCTTTCTTT. The chain recombines TRBV7-2 with TRBJ1-1, with a tentative D call TRBD1 (5 bases). Germline CDR1 reads SGHTA; CDR2 reads FQGNSA. Trimming left V 5 bases short and J 5 bases short, with 12 bases between. This CDR3 has 13 amino acids.

In its sample, this clone was seen once. The CDR3 spells CASSFDSYEQYF. The CDR3 coding sequence is TGTGCCAGCAGCTTCGATTCCTACGAGCAGTACTTC. The chain employs TRBV11-3 and TRBJ2-7; D is unresolved. CDR3 length: 12 residues. V was clipped by 3 bases and J by 1 base, with 4 bases between them. CDR1 is SGHNT and CDR2 is YENEEA in the germline V gene.

V gene TRBV27 combines with J gene TRBJ2-5; 9 bases are a match to TRBD2. V shed 3 bases and J 5 bases; nucleotides not matched to a gene: 19. CDR1 MNHEY and CDR2 SMNVEV come from the germline V gene (reference sequence). The length of the CDR3 is 19 residues. The CDR3 DNA reads as TGTGCCAGCAGTTTTACTCCCCCGCGGGGAGCGGGAGGTCGGGAGACCCAGTACTTC. It is translated as CASSFTPPRGAGGRETQYF.

The chain couples TRBV7-8 to TRBJ2-1; TRBD2 might be the D (8 bases). CDR1 SGHVS and CDR2 FQNEAQ come from the germline V gene. This CDR3 comprises 16 residues. Trimming left V 5 bases short and J 9 bases short, with 23 bases between. CDR3 nucleotides: TGTGCCAGCAGCCCAGGGGGGGGGACTAGTCACAGTGAGCAGTTCTTC. Amino acids: CASSPGGGTSHSEQFF.

On this clone itself: Within the sample, other DNA sequences also encode this same CDR3. The gene calls are TRBV9 and TRBJ2-3; D unresolved. The CDR3 contains 15 residues. The V end lost 0 bases, the J end lost 1 base, and 9 bases lay between the germline ends. Per germline, CDR1 SGDLS and CDR2 YYNGEE. CDR3 in amino acids: CASSVVGQGTDTQYF. CDR3 nucleotide sequence: TGTGCCAGCAGCGTAGTGGGCCAGGGCACAGATACGCAGTATTTT.

The V and J genes are TRBV4-1 and TRBJ1-1, with D tentatively TRBD1 (6 bases). The CDR3 totals 13 residues. V shed 7 bases and J shed 5 bases, with 14 bases lying between them. The germline CDR1 and CDR2 sequences are MGHRA and YSYEKL. CDR3 protein: CASTKGGGTEAFF. The CDR3, as DNA: TGCGCCAGCACCAAGGGGGGGGGAACTGAAGCTTTCTTT.

The chain is built from TRBV5-1 and TRBJ2-3; 9 bases fit TRBD2. Germline V gene data show CDR1 as SGHRS and CDR2 as YFSETQ. The CDR3 covers 16 residues. V shed 3 bases and J 2 bases; nucleotides not matched to a gene: 7. This chain's CDR3 is CASSYTLAGNTDTQYF. The CDR3 region has the DNA TGCGCCAGCAGCTATACGCTAGCGGGAAACACAGATACGCAGTATTTT.

The chain recombines TRBV7-9 with TRBJ1-1; no firm D call. CDR1 is SEHNR, CDR2 FQNEAQ, per germline (reference sequence). V lost 1 base to trimming and J lost 1 base, with 7 bases between them. This CDR3 is 14 amino acids long. The CDR3 sequence is CASSLEKKNTEAFF. The CDR3 nucleotides are TGTGCCAGCAGCTTAGAAAAGAAGAACACTGAAGCTTTCTTT.

Written as DNA, the CDR3 is TGTGCCAGCGCCTCGTTGGGACAGGGAGACTACGAGCAGTACTTC. Translation: CASASLGQGDYEQYF. The rearrangement uses TRBV19 and TRBJ2-7; 9 bases are shared with TRBD1. V gave up 9 bases and J gave up 3 bases; unmatched junction bases: 12. This CDR3 is 15 amino acids long. In germline, CDR1 is LNHDA, CDR2 SQIVND (reference sequence). Variable domain in full (rest from reference TRBV19 and TRBJ2-7): DGGITQSPKYLFRKEGQNVTLSCEQNLNHDAMYWYRQDPGQGLRLIYYSQIVNDFQKGDIAEGYSVSREKKESFPLTVTSAQKNPTAFYLCASASLGQGDYEQYFGPGTRLTVT.

Of note for this clone: Other DNA variants within this sample encode the same CDR3. The rearrangement links TRBV28 to TRBJ2-7, with 12 bases that match TRBD1. This CDR3 is 15 amino acids long. J gave up 4 bases and V 5 bases, and 6 bases lay outside the gene matches. Germline V gives CDR1 MDHEN, CDR2 SYDVKM. The CDR3, as DNA: TGTGCCAGCAGTCCCCCGGGACAGGGGGCATACGAGCAGTACTTC. Protein sequence: CASSPPGQGAYEQYF.